The TCR beta chain described here comes from a study of T cell responses to AZD1222 COVID-19 vaccine. General study points: CD4 TCRs associated with vaccination spanned spike, dominating at 160-218 and 743-854. Spike-specific TCRs gained breadth and depth after people received two AZD1222 doses. Repertoires in all cases were sampled only once the peak T cell response had passed.

Worth noting for this clone: Its antigen is still unknown.

There are 13 residues in the CDR3. Trimming pared 4 bases from V and 7 bases from J, leaving 11 bases between. The germline V gene has CDR1 LGHDT and CDR2 YNNKEL (reference sequence). Sequencing used immunoSEQ multiplex PCR; TCRdb keeps in-frame clones, though not all of them. The table shows 170,000 or so clones, with more than 85% occurring only once. The TCR comes from an adult in good health. The chain combines TRBV3-1 (or the pseudogene TRBV3-2) with TRBJ2-1; unclear D gene. The sample consisted of peripheral blood, taken on day 0 of AZD1222 vaccination. CDR3 region: CASSRLERNEQFF. DNA of the CDR3: TGTGCCAGCAGCCGCTTGGAGCGTAATGAGCAGTTCTTC.